The text below deals with one T cell receptor (beta chain). TCRdb's table, derived via immunoSEQ multiplex PCR, lists solely in-frame clones and lacks some. This sample has around 350,000 clones, with approximately 90% found just once. The data originate from a study of Ad26.COV2.S vaccination and SARS-CoV-2 variants. Per germline, CDR1 LNHDA and CDR2 SQIVND (reference sequence). The CDR3 runs 13 residues. V was pared by 3 bases and J by 12 bases, with 14 bases between. The sample consisted of peripheral blood, taken after recovery from COVID-19. The receptor comes from a human donor who had recovered from COVID-19. The V gene is TRBV19, the J gene TRBJ1-4, with D uncertain. This CDR3 reads CASSMEGARELFF. CDR3 in DNA: TGTGCCAGTAGTATGGAGGGCGCGCGGGAACTGTTTTTT.